This T cell receptor beta chain was sequenced during a study of T cell repertoires in cytomegalovirus infection. TCRdb itself ran the reads through MiXCR, one entry per CDR3 protein. The table records some 280,000 distinct CDR3 sequences, around 13% of them present only once. Trimming took 5 bases from V and 7 from J, leaving 17 bases between them. Per the germline V gene, CDR1 is SGHVT and CDR2 is SQSDAQ. This CDR3 contains 14 residues. The clonotype originates from a human donor in good health (CMV status not recorded). Some clones in this sample may be carry-over from other donors' samples. The V call is TRBV7-4, the J call TRBJ2-5; D ambiguous. Sequenced material: PBMCs. The CDR3 reads CASSRLGSPGTQYF. CDR3 nucleotides: TGTGCCAGCAGCCGTCTAGGGTCCCCAGGGACCCAGTACTTC. The whole variable domain, remainder taken from reference TRBV7-4 and TRBJ2-5, is GAGVSQSPRYKVAKRGRDVALRCDSISGHVTLYWYRQTLGQGSEVLTYSQSDAQRDKSGRPSGRFSAERPERSVSTLKIQRTEQGDSAVYLCASSRLGSPGTQYFGPGTRLLVL.